This TCR beta chain was retrieved from a study of shared clonotypes between healthy human individuals. The study's findings and limits: Sorted-subset sequencing was shown by rarefaction to be incomplete despite large depth. Larger estimated richness was generally seen in naive subsets than in memory subsets.

Genomic DNA (from each subset) was split evenly across several immunoSEQ plates. In the authors' methods: Junction-only immunoSEQ sequences carried no quality scores, so filtering differed. Repertoires were generated with immunoSEQ multiplex PCR, while TCRdb's copy carries only in-frame clones and drops some. V and J calls and clone size are given by that table; D and trimming were obtained from the DNA. The data contain some 2,000,000 clones, nearly 97% of them singletons. V was clipped by 2 bases and J by 3 bases, with 13 bases between them. The CDR3 is 15 amino acids. Per the germline V gene, CDR1 is MNHNY and CDR2 is SVGAGI (reference sequence). A remark on this clone: The antigen is not known.

The sequence derives from a man between 18 and 35 years old in good health. The sequencing input was naive CD4+ T cells sorted from blood. Sample subset: CD45RA+ positively selected. The rearrangement links TRBV6-6 to TRBJ2-5, with D hard to call. The CDR3: CASSYRRFKEETQYF. CDR3 in DNA: TGTGCCAGCAGTTACCGGCGGTTTAAGGAAGAGACCCAGTACTTC.